The 2 T cell receptor beta chains listed next were all sequenced from one sample in a study of CD8 T cells in Susac syndrome. The RNA, about 0.5 to 1 ug, was put through reverse transcription using random hexamers. Each CDR3 protein is one row after TCRdb ran MiXCR on the immunoSEQ multiplex PCR reads. The table records roughly 200,000 distinct CDR3 sequences, 95% of them present only once. Sequenced input: CD4+ T cells from PBMCs. These receptors were obtained from a human donor in good health.

The chain combines TRBV20-1 with TRBJ2-5; the D gene is possibly TRBD1 (6 bases). The CDR3 runs 14 residues. V was cut by 2 bases and J by 2 bases, with 12 bases left in between. Germline V gives CDR1 DFQATT, CDR2 SNEGSKA (reference sequence). The CDR3 here is CSARRGTSQETQYF. DNA of the CDR3: TGCAGTGCTAGACGAGGGACATCACAAGAGACCCAGTACTTC.

CDR3 DNA sequence: TGTGCCAGCAGCTTGGAGGGTCAAGAGACCCAGTACTTC. The encoded protein is CASSLEGQETQYF. The chain couples TRBV5-4 to TRBJ2-5; D gene unclear. The V gene lost 0 bases and the J gene lost 2 bases, with 5 bases spanning the gap. Germline CDR1 reads SGHNT; CDR2 reads YYREEE (reference sequence). The CDR3 is 13 amino acids.